This is a list of T cell receptor beta chains from one sample in a study of post-analysis software for immune sequencing data. TCRdb redid the calling of the PCR reads with MiXCR, one entry per CDR3 protein. The sample includes 740,000 or so distinct CDR3 sequences, roughly 58% of them seen just once. The sequenced sample was blood. These receptors were obtained from a girl aged 10 to 17 with multiple sclerosis. The CDR3 runs from the conserved cysteine through the conserved F or W.

J gene	V gene	CDR3 length	CDR3 protein
TRBJ1-5	TRBV12-3/TRBV12-4	16	CASSPDNPGGGQPQHF
TRBJ2-1	TRBV12-3/TRBV12-4	11	CASKKTDQRFF
TRBJ2-1	TRBV29-1	13	CSVTPPGPGEQFF
TRBJ2-4	TRBV20-1	17	CSASLALEWLAKNIQYF
TRBJ1-4	TRBV7-9	14	CASSQGQVAEKLFF
TRBJ2-5	TRBV12-3/TRBV12-4	14	CASKSQVIQETQYF
TRBJ2-5	TRBV5-1	16	CASSLAGHLVQETQYF
TRBJ2-1	TRBV20-1	16	CSASRLGQDTYNEQFF
TRBJ2-7	TRBV7-8	17	CASSPPPARGLSYEQYF
TRBJ2-3	TRBV7-8	15	CASRRTVSSTDTQYF
TRBJ2-3	TRBV5-1	15	CASTAGAPRRDTQYF
TRBJ2-3	TRBV9	15	CASSVDPSGIMSQYF
TRBJ2-1	TRBV11-2	14	CASSGGRSSGEQFF
TRBJ2-3	TRBV7-2	16	CASSSLAPISTDTQYF
-	TRBV20-1	11	CSASPGYEQYF
TRBJ2-7	TRBV15	15	CATSRDPGQAYEQYF
-	TRBV10-2	14	CASSPELRSYEQYF
TRBJ1-1	TRBV20-1	13	CSATDPLNTEAFF
TRBJ1-6	TRBV6-4	13	CASSDRENSPLHF
TRBJ1-6	TRBV25-1	12	CASSAPGSPLHF
TRBJ1-2	TRBV6-5	16	CASSYGTATTNYGYTF
TRBJ1-5	TRBV2	12	CASSEVRQPQHF
TRBJ2-4	TRBV7-9	13	CASSLGDSNIQYF
TRBJ2-2	TRBV7-3	18	CASSINIAGSLGAGELFF
TRBJ1-5	TRBV7-8	18	CASSLWIGGTGGNQPQHF
TRBJ2-4	TRBV6-5	15	CASSYSGQGANIQYF
TRBJ1-1	TRBV12-3/TRBV12-4	13	CASSLDGRERAFF
TRBJ2-5	TRBV7-9	15	CASSLELGTQETQYF
TRBJ2-7	TRBV20-1	14	CSVALAGGYYEQYF
TRBJ2-1	TRBV12-3/TRBV12-4	16	CASGWDRQGADNEQFF
-	TRBV5-6	12	CASSLDGNEQYF
TRBJ1-5	TRBV12-3/TRBV12-4	15	CASTQSGAGNQPQHF
TRBJ2-1	TRBV10-3	13	CAISDGLAGEQFF
TRBJ1-1	TRBV7-3	15	CASSLKAGTNTEAFF
TRBJ2-2	TRBV5-1	17	CASSPGGSGGNTGELFF
TRBJ1-2	TRBV10-3	15	CAISESRQGLDGYTF
TRBJ2-5	TRBV6-5	15	CAGSYLDRPGETQYF
TRBJ2-3	TRBV24-1	15	CATSDGQGGTDTQYF
-	TRBV7-9	16	CASSLATGGKSYEQYF
-	TRBV7-3	16	CASSLLPGGRVETQYF
TRBJ2-7	TRBV6-5	11	CASSYPPEQYF
TRBJ2-5	TRBV5-4	15	CASSQSPTGGETQYF
TRBJ2-6	TRBV5-1	18	CASRNSWGASSGANVLTF
TRBJ2-5	TRBV20-1	13	CSARAQPQETQYF